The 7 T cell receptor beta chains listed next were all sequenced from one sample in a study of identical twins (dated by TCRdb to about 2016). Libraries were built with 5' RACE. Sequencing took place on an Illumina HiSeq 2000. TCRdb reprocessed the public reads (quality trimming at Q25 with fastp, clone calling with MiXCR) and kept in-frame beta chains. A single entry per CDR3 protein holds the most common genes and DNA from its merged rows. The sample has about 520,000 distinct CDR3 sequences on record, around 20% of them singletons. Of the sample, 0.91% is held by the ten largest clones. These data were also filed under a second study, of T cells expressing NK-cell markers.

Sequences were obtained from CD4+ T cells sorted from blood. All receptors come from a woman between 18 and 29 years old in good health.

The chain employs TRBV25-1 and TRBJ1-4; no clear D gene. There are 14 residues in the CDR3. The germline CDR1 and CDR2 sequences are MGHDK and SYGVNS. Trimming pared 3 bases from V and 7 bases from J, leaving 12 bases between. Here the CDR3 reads CASSDPRVIEKLFF. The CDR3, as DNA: TGTGCCAGCAGTGACCCAAGGGTTATTGAAAAACTGTTTTTT.

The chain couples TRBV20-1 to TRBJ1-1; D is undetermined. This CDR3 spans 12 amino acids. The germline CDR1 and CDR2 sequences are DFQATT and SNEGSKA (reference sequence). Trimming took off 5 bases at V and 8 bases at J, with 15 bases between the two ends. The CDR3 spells CSAGIFRGEAFF. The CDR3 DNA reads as TGCAGTGCTGGAATTTTCCGGGGAGAAGCTTTCTTT.

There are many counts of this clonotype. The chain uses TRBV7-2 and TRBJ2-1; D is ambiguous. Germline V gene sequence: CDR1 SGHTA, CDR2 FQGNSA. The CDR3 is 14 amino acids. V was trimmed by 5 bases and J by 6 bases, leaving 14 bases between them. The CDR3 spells CASSRMVGSNEQFF. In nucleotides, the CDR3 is TGTGCCAGCAGCCGGATGGTTGGGTCCAATGAGCAGTTCTTC.

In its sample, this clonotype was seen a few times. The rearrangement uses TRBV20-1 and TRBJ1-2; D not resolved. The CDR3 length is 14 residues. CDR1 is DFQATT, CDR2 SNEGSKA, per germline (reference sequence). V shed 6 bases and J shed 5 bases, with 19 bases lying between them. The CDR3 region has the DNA TGCAGTGCCACAACCCTGTCGGGGAATTATGGCTACACCTTC. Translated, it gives CSATTLSGNYGYTF.

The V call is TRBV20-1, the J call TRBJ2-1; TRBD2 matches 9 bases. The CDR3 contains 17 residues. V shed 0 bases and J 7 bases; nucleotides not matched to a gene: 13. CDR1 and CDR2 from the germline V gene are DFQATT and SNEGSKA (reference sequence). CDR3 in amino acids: CSARDINIAGVWNEQFF. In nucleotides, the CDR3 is TGCAGTGCTAGAGATATAAATATAGCGGGGGTCTGGAATGAGCAGTTCTTC.

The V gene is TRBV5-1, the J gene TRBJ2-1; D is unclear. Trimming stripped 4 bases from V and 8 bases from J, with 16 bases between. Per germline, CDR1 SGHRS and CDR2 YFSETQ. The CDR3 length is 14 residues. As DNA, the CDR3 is TGCGCCAGCAGCCGCCCCCCTCGGTTGCATGAGCAGTTCTTC. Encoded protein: CASSRPPRLHEQFF.

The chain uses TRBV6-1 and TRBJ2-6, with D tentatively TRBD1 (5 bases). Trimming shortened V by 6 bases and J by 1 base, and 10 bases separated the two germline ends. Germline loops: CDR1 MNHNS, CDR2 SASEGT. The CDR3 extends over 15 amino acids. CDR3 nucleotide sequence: TGTGCCAGCAGACCCCAGGGATCTGGGGCCAACGTCCTGACTTTC. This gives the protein CASRPQGSGANVLTF.